The clone carrying this T cell receptor (beta chain) was seen a few times. Germline V gene sequence: CDR1 SGHDN, CDR2 FVKESK. With 1 base clipped from V and 5 bases from J, the junction kept 8 bases outside the gene matches. This CDR3 spans 16 amino acids. These data come from a study of T cells after yellow fever vaccination. TCRdb re-called the 5' RACE reads with MiXCR, one entry per CDR3 protein. The sample lists 500,000 to 650,000 distinct CDR3 sequences, approximately 13% occurring once. This chain uses TRBV14 with TRBJ2-5, with 9 nucleotides matching TRBD2. This clonotype was obtained from a man aged 30 to 45 who received the YFV17D yellow fever vaccine. Sequenced material: PBMCs, taken on the day of the yellow fever booster vaccination. The CDR3 coding sequence is TGTGCCAGCAGCCAAGCCTCGATAGCGGGAGTGGAGACCCAGTACTTC. As protein: CASSQASIAGVETQYF.